These 20 T cell receptor beta chains came from one sample sequenced in a study of T cells in Graves' hyperthyroidism and ophthalmopathy. Authors of the study amplified TCR beta CDR3 regions from RNA transcripts. The primer set for the first-round RT-PCR of the TCR CDR3 was HTBI. Each CDR3 protein gets one entry after TCRdb re-called the multiplex PCR reads with MiXCR. The data show around 490,000 distinct CDR3 sequences, with around 20% seen just once and approximately 48% held by the top ten. The sequenced material came from blood. The receptors stem from a man aged 40-55 years with Graves' ophthalmopathy.

This clonotype was found a few times. CDR3 region: CASSTRRGYGYTF. In DNA, the CDR3 is TGTGCCAGCAGCACTCGGCGGGGGTACGGCTACACCTTC. V usage is TRBV12-3 or TRBV12-4 and J usage is TRBJ1-2; TRBD1 is a possible D gene (5 bases). V dropped 6 bases and J dropped 8 bases, with 16 bases sitting between them. This CDR3 is 13 amino acids long.

V usage is TRBV7-9 and J usage is TRBJ2-1; D is undetermined. CDR3 length: 11 residues. The V end was cut by 0 bases, the J end by 9 bases, with 3 bases between. Germline CDR1 SEHNR, CDR2 FQNEAQ (reference sequence). CDR3 protein: CASSLAPEQFF. The CDR3 nucleotides read TGTGCCAGCAGCTTAGCCCCTGAGCAGTTCTTC.

This clonotype was counted a few times. J is TRBJ1-1 and V is TRBV9, with D possibly being TRBD1 (5 bases). CDR3 length equals 14 residues. V lost 2 bases and J 6 bases, leaving 14 bases between the germline ends. In germline, CDR1 is SGDLS, CDR2 YYNGEE. In DNA, the CDR3 is TGTGCCAGCAGCGTGGGGCCCGCCGCCGCTGAAGCTTTCTTT. It encodes CASSVGPAAAEAFF.

This sequence joins TRBV6-5 and TRBJ2-7; D tentatively fits TRBD1 or TRBD2 (6 bases each). The CDR3 extends over 16 amino acids. Germline V gene lookup returns CDR1 MNHEY and CDR2 SVGAGI. The V end lost 0 bases, the J end lost 2 bases, and 14 bases lay between the germline ends. In DNA form, the CDR3 reads TGTGCCAGCAGTTACTCCCTTCTAAGGGGGGCCTACGAGCAGTACTTC. The encoded protein is CASSYSLLRGAYEQYF.

This clonotype was observed at least ten times. J is TRBJ2-7 and V is TRBV10-3; a possible D gene is TRBD2 (5 bases). The germline V gene has CDR1 ENHRY and CDR2 SYGVKD. This CDR3 is built from 11 residues. Deletions cut 4 bases from V and 4 bases from J, with 5 bases between. CDR3 sequence (DNA): TGTGCCATCAGTGGGAGGTACGAGCAGTACTTC. It encodes CAISGRYEQYF.

The chain carries TRBV20-1 and TRBJ2-5; no clear D. The CDR3 has 11 amino acids. Trimming stripped 5 bases from V and 1 base from J, with 5 bases between. Germline V lookup: CDR1 DFQATT, CDR2 SNEGSKA (reference sequence). CDR3 sequence: CSALPQETQYF. The CDR3 DNA is TGCAGTGCTCTCCCCCAAGAGACCCAGTACTTC.

This clonotype was picked up many times. The rearrangement uses TRBV27 and TRBJ2-7; TRBD1 matches 7 bases. Losses at the gene ends were 5 bases for V and 6 bases for J; bases not matched to a gene: 10. The CDR3 totals 14 residues. In germline, CDR1 is MNHEY, CDR2 SMNVEV (reference sequence). CDR3 nucleotides: TGTGCCAGCAGTCTCGACAGGGCCCGGGCCGAGCAGTACTTC. Translation: CASSLDRARAEQYF.

V and J are TRBV24-1 and TRBJ2-1; 8 nucleotides align to TRBD2. The CDR3 contains 15 residues. Germline values: CDR1 KGHDR, CDR2 SFDVKD. V lost 4 bases to trimming and J lost 8 bases; unmatched junction nucleotides: 9. This CDR3 is CATSEGSGVKDEQFF. The CDR3 nucleotides read TGTGCCACCAGTGAGGGTAGCGGGGTCAAGGATGAGCAGTTCTTC.

V and J are TRBV7-9 and TRBJ1-4, with 8 bases identical to TRBD1. The germline gives CDR1 SEHNR, CDR2 FQNEAQ (reference sequence). This CDR3 is built from 17 residues. Losses at the gene ends were 5 bases for V and 4 bases for J; bases not matched to a gene: 12. Written as DNA, the CDR3 is TGTGCCAGCAGCGCCCGGGCAGGGGGCCGTAATAATGAAAAACTGTTTTTT. Protein product: CASSARAGGRNNEKLFF.

This clonotype was seen many times. This chain links TRBV7-2 with TRBJ2-7; 9 bases map to TRBD2. Germline CDR1 SGHTA, CDR2 FQGNSA. This CDR3 has 15 residues. J lost 7 bases, V lost 5 bases, and 12 bases had no gene match. The CDR3 DNA sequence: TGTGCCAGCAGCAATGGGGCGGGAGGGCCGGAAGAGCAGTACTTC. Translated: CASSNGAGGPEEQYF.

This clonotype has at least ten counts. V gene TRBV20-1 combines with J gene TRBJ2-5; 9 bases match TRBD2. V was clipped by 4 bases and J by 1 base; unmatched bases: 4. Per the germline V gene, CDR1 is DFQATT and CDR2 is SNEGSKA (reference sequence). The CDR3 totals 14 residues. The CDR3 spells CSATRLAAQETQYF. CDR3 DNA: TGCAGTGCTACCCGACTAGCGGCCCAAGAGACCCAGTACTTC.

The chain uses TRBV6-1 and TRBJ1-3; TRBD1 might be the D (6 bases). CDR1 and CDR2 (germline): MNHNS, SASEGT. V lost 2 bases and J 4 bases, leaving 15 bases between the germline ends. This CDR3 is built from 16 residues. CDR3 DNA sequence: TGTGCCAGCAGTGAATACCGACAGGACGGGGGAAACACCATATATTTT. Its translation is CASSEYRQDGGNTIYF.

In this sample, this clonotype turned up a few times. The chain joins TRBV10-3 to TRBJ1-5; tentative D call: TRBD1 (6 bases). With 2 bases removed from V and 4 bases from J, the gap between germline ends came to 9 bases. CDR1 ENHRY and CDR2 SYGVKD come from the germline V gene. The CDR3 runs to 14 residues. CDR3 residues: CAISERQGNQPQHF. For the CDR3, the DNA is TGTGCCATCAGTGAGCGGCAGGGGAATCAGCCCCAGCATTTT.

The chain employs TRBV5-1 and TRBJ1-2, with unresolved D. The CDR3 runs to 15 residues. Germline values: CDR1 SGHRS, CDR2 YFSETQ. V was cut by 4 bases and J by 2 bases, with 15 bases left in between. CDR3: CASSHSDRVNYGYTF. CDR3 in DNA: TGCGCCAGCAGCCACAGTGACCGGGTCAACTATGGCTACACCTTC.

V usage is TRBV5-1 and J usage is TRBJ2-5; 10 bases line up with TRBD1. Germline-derived CDR1 and CDR2 are SGHRS and YFSETQ. The V gene end was trimmed by 6 bases and the J gene end by 3 bases; junction bases not matched to a gene: 14. CDR3 length: 17 amino acids. The CDR3 here is CASIRGGTGATEETQYF. CDR3 nucleotide sequence: TGCGCCAGCATCCGAGGCGGGACAGGGGCCACGGAAGAGACCCAGTACTTC.

There are a few counts of this clonotype. The genes are TRBV20-1 and TRBJ1-6; D gene ambiguous. The CDR3 spans 12 residues. V was clipped by 4 bases and J by 5 bases, with 6 bases between them. The germline gives CDR1 DFQATT, CDR2 SNEGSKA (reference sequence). As DNA, the CDR3 is TGCAGTGCTAACCCCAATAATTCACCCCTCCACTTT. It translates to CSANPNNSPLHF.

V gene TRBV4-2 combines with J gene TRBJ2-3, with 9 bases that match TRBD2. V shed 0 bases and J 1 base; nucleotides not matched to a gene: 2. CDR1 and CDR2 (germline): LGHNA, YNFKEQ. This CDR3 is built from 16 residues. The CDR3 loop is CASSQDLAGGTDTQYF. The CDR3 DNA reads as TGTGCCAGCAGCCAAGATTTAGCGGGGGGCACAGATACGCAGTATTTT.

This clonotype was observed at least ten times. The J gene is TRBJ2-3, the V gene TRBV30; D perhaps matches TRBD1 (5 bases). The V end was cut by 4 bases, the J end by 3 bases, with 11 bases between. Germline V CDR1 and CDR2: GTSNPN, SVGIG (reference sequence). The CDR3 sequence is 13 residues long. The CDR3 sequence: CAWTGKGTDTQYF. The CDR3 DNA sequence: TGTGCCTGGACAGGGAAAGGGACAGATACGCAGTATTTT.

The chain joins TRBV5-1 to TRBJ2-1; D remains unclear. Germline lookup yields CDR1 SGHRS and CDR2 YFSETQ. The CDR3 consists of 13 residues. V lost 0 bases and J lost 8, with 9 bases in between. The DNA for the CDR3 is TGCGCCAGCAGCTTGGCTATAAGCGATGAGCAGTTCTTC. Translated: CASSLAISDEQFF.

This clonotype was counted only a few times. The CDR3 sequence: CASRSDRGRRAEAFF. DNA of the CDR3: TGTGCCAGCAGATCTGACAGGGGGCGCCGGGCTGAAGCTTTCTTT. This chain connects TRBV6-2 or TRBV6-3 to TRBJ1-1; 10 nucleotides align to TRBD1. V trimming: 6 bases; J trimming: 6 bases; junction bases outside the gene matches: 10. CDR1 and CDR2 from the germline V gene are MNHEY and SVGEGT. The CDR3 sequence is 15 residues long.